The 22 T cell receptor beta chains in this list originate from one sample, sequenced in a study of T cell responses to AZD1222 COVID-19 vaccine. Clones were read by immunoSEQ multiplex PCR, and TCRdb kept only the in-frame ones, dropping some. The data hold approximately 160,000 clones, with approximately 89% observed a single time. Specimen: peripheral blood, collected on day 0 of AZD1222 vaccination. The receptors stem from an adult in good health.

This clone has a single count. This chain joins TRBV7-9 and TRBJ2-7; TRBD1 might be the D (6 bases). The V gene lost 5 bases and the J gene lost 6 bases, with 14 bases spanning the gap. The CDR3 extends over 13 amino acids. Germline assignment: CDR1 SEHNR and CDR2 FQNEAQ (reference sequence). The CDR3, as DNA: TGTGCCAGCAGCGCCAGGGGCGGCCCCGAGCAGTACTTC. Protein: CASSARGGPEQYF.

This clone has a handful of counts. This rearrangement joins TRBV5-4 to TRBJ2-3, with D possibly being TRBD2 (6 bases). Germline assignment: CDR1 SGHNT and CDR2 YYREEE (reference sequence). This CDR3 is built from 17 residues. Between the trimmed V and J ends, which lost 0 bases and 0 bases, there was a span of 14 bases. For the CDR3, the DNA is TGTGCCAGCAGCTTGGGAAATTATGGGAGGAGCACAGATACGCAGTATTTT. Protein sequence: CASSLGNYGRSTDTQYF. Together with reference TRBV5-4 and TRBJ2-3, the CDR3 gives the full variable domain: ETGVTQSPTHLIKTRGQQVTLRCSSQSGHNTVSWYQQALGQGPQFIFQYYREEENGRGNFPPRFSGLQFPNYSSELNVNALELDDSALYLCASSLGNYGRSTDTQYFGPGTRLTVL.

The chain couples TRBV24-1 to TRBJ2-1; 9 positions match TRBD2. After removal of 3 bases from V and 3 bases from J, the junction contained 8 bases not matched to a gene. Germline V lookup: CDR1 KGHDR, CDR2 SFDVKD. The CDR3 runs 17 residues. The CDR3 bases are TGTGCCACCAGTGATGTCACCGGGACTAGCCACTACAATGAGCAGTTCTTC. It is translated as CATSDVTGTSHYNEQFF.

This clone was detected once. The chain uses TRBV15 and TRBJ2-3, with no clear D. Between the trimmed V and J ends, which lost 2 bases and 6 bases, there was a span of 15 bases. The CDR3 covers 15 residues. Germline-derived CDR1 and CDR2 are LNHNV and YYDKDF (reference sequence). The CDR3 loop is CATSRSPNLVDTQYF. In nucleotides, the CDR3 is TGTGCCACCAGCAGATCCCCAAATTTAGTGGATACGCAGTATTTT.

V and J are TRBV5-6 and TRBJ2-6; D is uncertain. The CDR3 has 15 residues. Germline V gene sequence: CDR1 SGHDT, CDR2 YYEEEE. V was clipped by 4 bases and J by 0 bases, with 8 bases between them. The CDR3 DNA reads TGTGCCAGCAGCCCTACTCGCTCTGGGGCCAACGTCCTGACTTTC. Encoded protein: CASSPTRSGANVLTF.

The chain joins TRBV6-5 to TRBJ1-1, with a weak D call TRBD1 (6 bases). The CDR3 contains 13 residues. The ends were cut back, 4 bases at V and 11 bases at J, with 17 bases in the middle. Germline V gives CDR1 MNHEY, CDR2 SVGAGI. The CDR3: CASSLRGVRMAFF. The CDR3 nucleotides are TGTGCCAGCAGTTTGAGGGGGGTTCGTATGGCTTTCTTT.

This chain connects TRBV5-4 to TRBJ2-1; TRBD2 agrees at 14 bases. From germline, CDR1 is SGHNT and CDR2 YYREEE (reference sequence). Unmatched junction bases numbered 8, after V lost 3 bases and J lost 9 bases. The CDR3 extends over 16 amino acids. CDR3 DNA: TGTGCCAGCAGCTCACCGGGACTAGCGGGAGTCGGTGAGCAGTTCTTC. Protein sequence: CASSSPGLAGVGEQFF.

The chain employs TRBV24-1 and TRBJ1-2; the D is unclear. V lost 7 bases and J 7 bases, leaving 18 bases between the germline ends. The CDR3 is 14 amino acids. Germline-derived CDR1 and CDR2 are KGHDR and SFDVKD. In nucleotides, the CDR3 is TGTGCCACCAGCCGTGGCCCTAATCGGGGTGGCTACACCTTC. It encodes CATSRGPNRGGYTF.

This clone appeared a single time. V usage is TRBV18 and J usage is TRBJ2-5; no clear D gene. This CDR3 has 13 amino acids. CDR1 KGHSH and CDR2 LQKENI come from the germline V gene. The V and J ends lost 2 bases and 4 bases respectively, with 8 bases between them. DNA for the CDR3: TGTGCCAGCTCACCAGGGTTTGGAGAGACCCAGTACTTC. It is translated as CASSPGFGETQYF. Using reference TRBV18 and TRBJ2-5 for the parts outside the CDR3, the full variable domain is NAGVMQNPRHLVRRRGQEARLRCSPMKGHSHVYWYRQLPEEGLKFMVYLQKENIIDESGMPKERFSAEFPKEGPSILRIQQVVRGDSAAYFCASSPGFGETQYFGPGTRLLVL.

This chain uses TRBV2 with TRBJ1-2; possible D gene TRBD1, 5 bases. Germline V gene sequence: CDR1 SNHLY, CDR2 FYNNEI. The CDR3 has 13 residues. V lost 3 bases to trimming and J lost 4 bases, with 9 bases between them. The CDR3 bases are TGTGCCAGCAGTGACAGGGTTCCCTATGGCTACACCTTC. Amino acid sequence: CASSDRVPYGYTF. Looking up the rest from reference TRBV2 and TRBJ1-2 gives the full variable domain: EPEVTQTPSHQVTQMGQEVILRCVPISNHLYFYWYRQILGQKVEFLVSFYNNEISEKSEIFDDQFSVERPDGSNFTLKIRSTKLEDSAMYFCASSDRVPYGYTFGSGTRLTVV.

This chain connects TRBV6-5 to TRBJ1-5; unclear D gene. V was clipped by 7 bases and J by 4 bases, with 8 bases between them. The CDR3 totals 12 residues. From germline, CDR1 is MNHEY and CDR2 SVGAGI. The CDR3 DNA reads as TGTGCCAGCAAAATGGGGAATCAGCCCCAGCATTTT. Protein sequence: CASKMGNQPQHF.

The chain combines TRBV28 with TRBJ2-7, with 8 bases identical to TRBD1. The CDR3 is 16 amino acids. CDR1 MDHEN and CDR2 SYDVKM come from the germline V gene. The V and J ends lost 3 bases and 3 bases, in that order; junction bases with no gene match: 10. CDR3 sequence reads: CASSLPAGTGHYEQYF. Written as DNA, the CDR3 is TGTGCCAGCAGTTTGCCCGCCGGGACAGGACACTACGAGCAGTACTTC.

The count of this clone is one. The rearrangement uses TRBV5-1 and TRBJ1-2, with D perhaps TRBD1 (6 bases). The CDR3 consists of 15 residues. Germline loops: CDR1 SGHRS, CDR2 YFSETQ. Trimming shortened V by 3 bases and J by 9 bases, and 21 bases separated the two germline ends. The CDR3 here is CASSSGAGATLSYTF. In DNA form, the CDR3 reads TGCGCCAGCAGCTCTGGGGCAGGGGCAACCTTAAGCTACACCTTC.

The V gene is TRBV5-1, the J gene TRBJ1-6, with D unresolved. The V gene lost 2 bases and the J gene lost 5 bases, with 8 bases spanning the gap. The CDR3 length is 14 residues. The germline gives CDR1 SGHRS, CDR2 YFSETQ. Here the CDR3 reads CASSLRGNNSPLHF. CDR3 in DNA: TGCGCCAGCAGCTTACGGGGTAATAATTCACCCCTCCACTTT.

V usage is TRBV7-9 and J usage is TRBJ2-1; the D call may be TRBD1 or TRBD2 (5 bases each). The CDR3 is made up of 14 amino acids. Germline V gives CDR1 SEHNR, CDR2 FQNEAQ (reference sequence). V was shortened by 0 bases and J by 9 bases, with 12 bases between the two germline ends. The CDR3 DNA reads TGTGCCAGCAGCTTAGCTGCGGCAGGGACTGAGCAGTTCTTC. Protein sequence: CASSLAAAGTEQFF.

The chain recombines TRBV24-1 with TRBJ1-3; TRBD1 matches 9 bases. The length of the CDR3 is 18 residues. The junction had 10 bases not matched to a gene; V was cut back by 2 bases and J by 3 bases. The germline CDR1 and CDR2 sequences are KGHDR and SFDVKD. The CDR3 region has the DNA TGTGCCACCAGTGATTCGGGGACAGGGTGGGAGTGTGGAAACACCATATATTTT. Translation: CATSDSGTGWECGNTIYF.

The table lists this clone with many counts. The gene calls are TRBV5-7 and TRBJ1-5; 7 bases line up with TRBD1. TRBV5-7 is given ORF status, its function remaining uncertain. J was trimmed by 0 bases and V by 1 base; bases with no gene match: 7. This CDR3 contains 17 residues. This chain's CDR3 is CASSLYSGTDSNQPQHF. CDR3 coding DNA: TGTGCCAGCAGCTTGTATTCCGGGACAGATAGCAATCAGCCCCAGCATTTT.

V and J are TRBV6-1 and TRBJ2-7; TRBD2 aligns across 10 bases. V lost 0 bases to trimming and J lost 2 bases; unmatched junction nucleotides: 7. Germline V gene data show CDR1 as MNHNS and CDR2 as SASEGT. The CDR3 is 17 residues long. The CDR3 is CASSEAEGLAFPYEQYF. The CDR3 coding sequence is TGTGCCAGCAGTGAAGCCGAGGGACTAGCGTTCCCCTACGAGCAGTACTTC.

This clone has a handful of counts. The chain joins TRBV4-2 to TRBJ1-1; D uncertain. Trimming cost V 5 bases and J 3 bases, with 10 bases left between them. This CDR3 is built from 13 residues. The V gene's germline CDR1 is LGHNA and CDR2 YNFKEQ. CDR3 sequence reads: CASSWAEDTEAFF. CDR3 nucleotide sequence: TGTGCCAGCAGCTGGGCCGAGGACACTGAAGCTTTCTTT.

This chain connects TRBV7-3 to TRBJ2-7; D is undetermined. Trimming took off 5 bases at V and 2 bases at J, with 16 bases between the two ends. Germline V gives CDR1 SGHTA, CDR2 FQGTGA. The CDR3 totals 15 residues. The CDR3 sequence: CASSPSPGNTYEQYF. The CDR3 nucleotides are TGTGCCAGCAGCCCGAGCCCAGGAAATACCTACGAGCAGTACTTC.

The V and J genes are TRBV6-5 and TRBJ2-5; D could derive from TRBD1 or TRBD2 (6 bases each). CDR1 and CDR2 from the germline V gene are MNHEY and SVGAGI. CDR3 length equals 11 residues. V dropped 8 bases and J dropped 7 bases, with 11 bases sitting between them. CDR3 loop: CASATGATQYF. The CDR3, as DNA: TGTGCCAGCGCCACGGGGGCGACCCAGTACTTC.

This rearrangement joins TRBV19 to TRBJ2-3; 8 nucleotides line up with TRBD2. CDR1 is LNHDA, CDR2 SQIVND, per germline (reference sequence). The V segment lost 3 bases and the J segment 6 bases; nucleotides outside the gene matches: 11. This CDR3 has 16 amino acids. CDR3 bases: TGTGCCAGTAGTATGCCAGCGGGAGTAGGTGGGGATACGCAGTATTTT. Translating gives CASSMPAGVGGDTQYF.